This note documents a single T cell receptor beta chain sequence. This clone was recorded only once. The clone's antigen remains unknown. Base qualities are not provided; no much larger clone lies one nucleotide away. Genomic DNA was extracted from sorted cells for sequencing of the TCRbeta CDR3 region. The immunoSEQ Assay was used for sequencing of TCRbeta CDR3 regions. This immuneACCESS table, as held by TCRdb, lists in-frame sequences with V and J called but not all clones. Of the missing ones, under half trace to an unresolved V gene in checked studies; the others have no known cause. The sample has 98,000 or so clones on record, 70% to 90% of them singletons. The top ten clones comprise 0.82% of the sample. These data originate in a study of OX40 agonist ivuxolimab in advanced cancers. In the study overall: Ivuxolimab was a fully human IgG2 agonistic monoclonal antibody targeting the costimulatory receptor OX40 (CD134). Intravenous ivuxolimab was administered to patients every 2 weeks at six dose levels: 0.01, 0.1, 0.3, 1.5, 3 and 10 mg/kg. Of the approximately 54 dose-escalation patients, hepatocellular carcinoma was present in about 20, melanoma in about 15, renal cell carcinoma in 9 and head and neck cancer in 9. In the dose-escalation cohort, approximately 82% of patients were male, and the mean age was about 55 years, with a range of about 20 to 79. Prior anti-PD-1, anti-PD-L1 or anti-CTLA-4 therapy was permitted, and checkpoint inhibitors had been received by 30% to 40% of dose-escalation patients. Partial responses occurred in three dose-escalation patients, of whom one had hepatocellular carcinoma and two had cutaneous melanoma. The purpose of peripheral TCRbeta sequencing was to test whether ivuxolimab changed TCR sequence diversity and led to clonal T-cell expansion. The monotherapy dose-escalation portion (N of about 50 patients) of the phase I ivuxolimab trial is reported in the paper.

Counted from cysteine to phenylalanine, this CDR3 has 15 amino acids. CDR3 DNA is the only sequence kept; it has 45 bases, read in frame from the first base. The CDR1 and CDR2 encoded by the germline V gene are MNHEY and SVGAGI. The germline V end is reduced by 5 bases and the J end by 6 bases; junction bases left unmatched: 11. What the research found in general, with its limitations: After ivuxolimab, more expanded clones were found on average in CD8+ T cells than in CD4+ T cells. At doses of 0.1 to 3.0 mg/kg, clonal expansion of both CD4+ and CD8+ blood T cells was observed from baseline to week 6. Which antigens the clonally expanded peripheral T cells were specific for was not determined. In the 0.1-3.0 mg/kg groups, partial responders had among the lowest normalized peripheral clonal expansion, particularly in CD8+ T cells. Low levels of normalized T-cell clonal expansion were also seen in some patients who did not respond.

The trial excluded patients who had a history of autoimmune disease or who were on systemic immunosuppression. Peripheral blood for TCR sequencing was drawn from every dose cohort at baseline, at cycle 4 day 1 and at cycle 7 day 1. Samples came from an open-label, multicenter, first-in-human phase I dose-escalation trial of ivuxolimab. Adults with locally advanced or metastatic head and neck squamous cell, hepatocellular, melanoma or renal cell carcinoma were enrolled in the trial. Before TCR sequencing, CD4+ T cells and CD8+ T cells were sorted from peripheral blood as separate populations. The source was CD4+ or CD8+ T cells sorted from blood, collected in a trial of the OX40 agonist ivuxolimab. The origin of this receptor is an adult with an advanced solid tumor such as melanoma, head and neck, liver or kidney cancer. This receptor chain uses TRBV6-5 and TRBJ2-7; 9 central nucleotides agree with TRBD1. The DNA sequence is given as TGTGCCAGCAGTACGACCGGGACAGGGTCCCGCGAGCAGTACTTC. The encoded protein is CASSTTGTGSREQYF.